Sequencing of this T cell receptor beta chain was carried out in a study of prognosis after radiotherapy for stage I lung cancer. With 0 bases removed from V and 2 bases from J, the gap between germline ends came to 12 bases. This CDR3 region has 16 residues. Germline V gives CDR1 MNHEY, CDR2 SVGEGT. Genomic DNA served as the source from which two-round multiplex PCR generated TCR beta CDR3 amplicons. Initially, in first-round PCR, primers specific to each TRBV and TRBJ gene were used. TCRdb processed the multiplex PCR reads anew with MiXCR; each CDR3 protein has one entry. Found here are around 59,000 distinct CDR3 sequences, 26% of them singletons; the top ten hold around 8.1%. This clonotype has ten or more counts.

The chain combines TRBV6-2 or TRBV6-3 with TRBJ2-3; D is uncertain. The sequences come from PBMCs, collected before or after stereotactic body radiation therapy (not recorded which). The origin of this receptor is a donor aged 50 or older with non-small cell lung cancer. Here the CDR3 DNA reads TGTGCCAGCAGTTACTCGTCGGCCATCCTCACAGATACGCAGTATTTT. It is translated as CASSYSSAILTDTQYF.